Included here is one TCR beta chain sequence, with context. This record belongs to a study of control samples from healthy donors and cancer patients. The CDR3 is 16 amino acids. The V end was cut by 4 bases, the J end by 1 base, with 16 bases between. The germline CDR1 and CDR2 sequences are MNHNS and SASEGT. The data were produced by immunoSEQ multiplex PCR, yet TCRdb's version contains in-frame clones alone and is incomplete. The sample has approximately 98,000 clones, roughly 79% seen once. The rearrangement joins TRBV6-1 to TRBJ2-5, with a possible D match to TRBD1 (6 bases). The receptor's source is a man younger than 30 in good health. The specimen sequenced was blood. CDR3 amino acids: CASSGIDRTFQETQYF. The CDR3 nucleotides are TGTGCCAGCAGTGGGATAGACAGGACCTTCCAAGAGACCCAGTACTTC.